This paragraph covers one T cell receptor beta chain sequence. What antigen it recognizes has not been identified. Base qualities are not recorded, but no much larger clone differs from it by a single base. TCRbeta CDR3 regions were amplified from genomic DNA by means of the immunoSEQ Assay, a bias-controlled multiplex PCR. Concerning the study's data processing: Within the assay, amplification of reference gene primers was used to estimate how many nucleated cells each sample contained. To quantify the absolute abundance of each unique TCRbeta CDR3 rearrangement, sequence reads were collapsed and filtered. For each sample, productive Simpson clonality was calculated by taking the square root of Simpson's diversity index across productive rearrangements. TCRdb limited this immuneACCESS table to in-frame rearrangements with V and J called. A share of clones is missing; checked studies link under half to unresolved V genes, and the rest is unexplained. V, J and clone size derive from that table, while D and trimming were established from the DNA sequence. This sample lists under 250,000 clones; 84% were detected once. The top ten constitute about 4% of the sample.

The CDR3, cysteine through phenylalanine, is 14 amino acids long. Just the 42-base CDR3 DNA is kept, in frame starting at base 1. V and J lose 6 bases and 8 bases, and a span of 19 bases separates them. According to the germline V gene, CDR1 reads MNHEY and CDR2 reads SVGAGI. This sample is drawn from a study of blood T cell repertoires in COVID-19 (dated by TCRdb to about 2020). A note on the overall study: The collaborator samples originated in the United States, Italy and Spain and spanned the acute and convalescent phases of COVID-19. The prospective study material was composed of cDNA or gDNA derived from T cells, B-cell-depleted T cells, or PBMCs. Deeply sampled blood TCRbeta repertoires from subjects exposed to, actively infected with, or recovered from COVID-19 were included in the dataset. The repertoires were made available in a free public database intended to serve as a resource for research on the immune response to SARS-CoV-2. The samples were drawn from two sources: the first 160 participants of the ongoing ImmuneRACE study, and 1,000 to 1,500 subjects contributed by 6 global collaborators. The sample metadata nearly always contained a de-identified subject ID, COVID-19 status, age in years and sex. Where available, HLA class I and class II types were obtained from metadata supplied by the sample provider rather than from assay-based typing.

Collaborating institutions collected whole blood in K2EDTA tubes following their own protocols. For TCRbeta analysis, collaborators shipped samples as frozen whole blood, isolated PBMCs, or DNA extracted from either of those sample types. The research as a whole found: Clinical and demographic metadata were provided uncurated, with the amount varying by source and participant.

The sample taken for sequencing was peripheral blood. This receptor was obtained from a middle-aged man with acute or convalescent COVID-19. Here the chain combines TRBV6-5 and TRBJ1-1; a weak D assignment points to TRBD1 (6 bases agree). The CDR3 here reads CASSPQGVQGEAFF. DNA sequence: TGTGCCAGCAGCCCACAGGGCGTCCAAGGGGAAGCTTTCTTT.